This is a list of T cell receptor beta chains from one sample in a study of Graves' ophthalmopathy and Graves' hyperthyroidism. TCRdb itself ran the multiplex PCR reads through MiXCR, one entry per CDR3 protein. The repertoire has roughly 480,000 distinct CDR3 sequences, around an eighth of them found once; the top ten carry over 8%. The sequenced sample consisted of blood. These TCRs come from a woman aged 25 to 39 with Graves' ophthalmopathy. Both conserved end residues are part of each CDR3. Fields, in order: clone size, J gene, V gene, D gene, CDR3 protein, CDR3 DNA. A D gene is named only where the DNA matches it firmly. The listing skips clone size in some rows; elsewhere it reads once, few, many or a size class.

many	TRBJ2-7	TRBV30	TRBD1	CAWSVEGTAYEQYF	TGTGCCTGGAGTGTTGAAGGGACAGCCTACGAGCAGTACTTC
-	TRBJ2-7	TRBV20-1	-	CSARVILGFEGSSYEQYF	TGCAGTGCTAGAGTGATTTTGGGGTTCGAGGGGAGCTCCTACGAGCAGTACTTC
-	TRBJ1-2	TRBV6-1	-	CASRPSFRGNYGYTF	TGTGCCAGCAGACCCTCATTTAGGGGGAACTATGGCTACACCTTC
many	TRBJ2-7	TRBV29-1	TRBD2	CSAQLAGVYEQYF	TGCAGCGCTCAACTAGCGGGAGTGTACGAGCAGTACTTC
many	TRBJ1-3	TRBV27	-	CASSLDRRSGNTIYF	TGTGCCAGCAGTTTGGACAGACGATCTGGAAACACCATATATTTT
-	TRBJ1-2	TRBV29-1	-	CSVEMSYGYTF	TGCAGCGTTGAAATGAGCTATGGCTACACCTTC
many	TRBJ1-5	TRBV6-2/TRBV6-3	TRBD1	CASSYSTKGAQPQHF	TGTGCCAGCAGTTACTCGACCAAGGGGGCTCAGCCCCAGCATTTT
many	TRBJ1-1	TRBV20-1	TRBD1	CSARDDRVGTEAFF	TGCAGTGCTAGAGATGACAGGGTGGGGACTGAAGCTTTCTTT
many	TRBJ2-7	TRBV13	-	CASSPPGRMREQYF	TGTGCCAGCAGCCCCCCGGGGAGGATGCGCGAGCAGTACTTC
many	TRBJ2-1	TRBV10-3	-	CAISESRGASYNEQFF	TGTGCCATCAGTGAATCGAGGGGGGCTTCCTACAATGAGCAGTTCTTC
few	TRBJ2-4	TRBV7-9	-	CASSHSTAHLAKNIQYF	TGTGCCAGCAGCCATTCGACAGCCCATTTAGCCAAAAACATTCAGTACTTC
many	TRBJ1-5	TRBV6-5	-	CASSYDRNSNQPQHF	TGTGCCAGCAGTTACGACAGAAATAGCAATCAGCCCCAGCATTTT
many	TRBJ1-1	TRBV27	TRBD1	CASSLGRGFDTEAFF	TGTGCCAGCAGTTTGGGCAGGGGGTTTGACACTGAAGCTTTCTTT
many	TRBJ2-7	TRBV19	-	CASSMRAGAHEQYF	TGTGCCAGTAGTATGAGGGCAGGGGCCCACGAGCAGTACTTC
many	TRBJ1-1	TRBV19	-	CASRSVSEAFF	TGTGCCAGTAGGTCGGTTTCTGAAGCTTTCTTT